This is a list of T cell receptor beta chains from one sample in a study of shared clonotypes between healthy human individuals. This table comes from immunoSEQ multiplex PCR, and its TCRdb copy is limited to in-frame clones, with some not included. The repertoire holds about a million clones, with about three quarters as singletons. Sequenced sample: memory CD4+ T cells sorted from blood. Receptors originate from a young man in good health. Both conserved end residues are part of each CDR3. The D gene is left open where the match is weak. Size is stated for part of the rows, as once, few or many counts, or as a class when the clone is expanded.

CDR3 DNA,CDR3 protein,clone size,D gene,J gene,V gene
TGTGCCAGCAGTGAATTGGGGGCAGGGGGATTGGAGACCCAGTACTTC,CASSELGAGGLETQYF,-,TRBD1,TRBJ2-5,TRBV25-1
TGTGCCAGCAGCCCCGACAGGGGAAGCGAAAAACTGTTTTTT,CASSPDRGSEKLFF,-,TRBD1,TRBJ1-4,TRBV6-1
TGTGCCAGCAGCTTATCTACAGGGTACAGTGAGCAGTTCTTC,CASSLSTGYSEQFF,-,-,TRBJ2-1,TRBV11-2
TGTGCCAGCAGGTTGGGACCGACTGAAGCTTTCTTT,CASRLGPTEAFF,few,-,TRBJ1-1,TRBV7-3
TGTGCCAGCAGCATTGGGACTAGGGGCACCGGGGAGCCGTTTTTT,CASSIGTRGTGEPFF,-,TRBD2,TRBJ2-2,TRBV7-2
TGTGCCTGGAGTGACCCGGAGACCCAGTACTTC,CAWSDPETQYF,-,-,TRBJ2-5,TRBV30
TGTGCCAGCAGTTTTGCAGGGTGGGGCAATCAGCCCCAGCATTTT,CASSFAGWGNQPQHF,-,-,TRBJ1-5,TRBV28
TGTGCCAGCAGTCCCGGTGGGGTAGGGACTGAAGCTTTCTTT,CASSPGGVGTEAFF,-,-,TRBJ1-1,TRBV28
TGTGCCAGCAGGGACAGGGGAGATTCACCCCTCCACTTT,CASRDRGDSPLHF,-,TRBD1,TRBJ1-6,TRBV6-1
TGTGCCAGCTCACCAGGGGCACTGAATACAATGAACACTGAAGCTTTCTTT,CASSPGALNTMNTEAFF,few,-,TRBJ1-1,TRBV18
TGTGCCAGCAGCTTGCAGCGGGAGAGCGGTGGCATTCAGTACTTC,CASSLQRESGGIQYF,-,TRBD2,TRBJ2-4,TRBV5-4
TGCGCCAGCAGCTCGGGTCCTAGCTCCTACGAGCAGTACTTC,CASSSGPSSYEQYF,-,-,TRBJ2-7,TRBV5-1
TGTGCCTGGAGTGGGGGGACATATGGCTACACCTTC,CAWSGGTYGYTF,-,-,TRBJ1-2,TRBV30
TGTGCCAGCACCTCCAGGGGGGCAGGGGCGAACACCGGGGAGCTGTTTTTT,CASTSRGAGANTGELFF,-,-,TRBJ2-2,TRBV5-4
TGTGCCAGTAGAAGGGAGAGCTATGGCTACACCTTC,CASRRESYGYTF,-,-,TRBJ1-2,TRBV19
TGTGCCAGCAGCCAGGAGGCGGGCCGGAGCTCCTACGAGCAGTACTTC,CASSQEAGRSSYEQYF,-,-,TRBJ2-7,TRBV5-4
TGTGCCAGCAGGGCGGGGACAGCTGGAAACACCATATATTTT,CASRAGTAGNTIYF,-,TRBD1,TRBJ1-3,TRBV27
TGCGCCAGCAGCCAAGATAGGGTGAACACTGAAGCTTTCTTT,CASSQDRVNTEAFF,-,-,TRBJ1-1,TRBV4-3
TGTGCCAGTAGTATAAGCGGGAGGCCTGGAGATACGCAGTATTTT,CASSISGRPGDTQYF,-,TRBD2,TRBJ2-3,TRBV19
TGCGCCAGCAGCCAAGAAGGACTAGCGGGTGGCGAGCAGTACTTC,CASSQEGLAGGEQYF,-,TRBD2,TRBJ2-7,TRBV4-1
TGTGCCAGCTCGAAGACAGGGGGGAGCTCCTACGAGCAGTACTTC,CASSKTGGSSYEQYF,-,TRBD1,TRBJ2-7,TRBV18
TGTGCCAGCACCGTGACCAGGGATTCACCCCTCCACTTT,CASTVTRDSPLHF,few,-,TRBJ1-6,TRBV6-5
TGTGCCAGCAGTTTCAGTGGAGGGAAGTCGTCAGAGCAGTACTTC,CASSFSGGKSSEQYF,few,-,TRBJ2-7,TRBV27
TGTGCCAGCAGTCCCGGGCAGGGGGCGGAGACCCAGTACTTC,CASSPGQGAETQYF,once,TRBD1,TRBJ2-5,TRBV7-9
TGCGCCAGCAGCTTGGGAAGCGGGACCTCACCAGATACGCAGTATTTT,CASSLGSGTSPDTQYF,-,TRBD2,TRBJ2-3,TRBV5-1
TGCAGTGTTGAGGCCACAGATACGCAGTATTTT,CSVEATDTQYF,-,-,TRBJ2-3,TRBV20-1
TGTGCCAGCAGCACCCTATTAAGCGAGCAGTACTTC,CASSTLLSEQYF,-,-,TRBJ2-7,TRBV7-8
TGTGCCAGCAGTCTGACTAGCGGGGGGGCCCGCGAGCAGTACTTC,CASSLTSGGAREQYF,few,TRBD2,TRBJ2-7,TRBV28
TGTGCCACCAGCAGAGGGGGGGCCGCCGGGGAGCTGTTTTTT,CATSRGGAAGELFF,-,-,TRBJ2-2,TRBV15
TGTGCTAGCAGCTTGGGGACTAGCGGGGATACGCAGTATTTT,CASSLGTSGDTQYF,-,TRBD2,TRBJ2-3,TRBV7-7
TGTGCCAGCTCACCCCAGATGAACACTGAAGCTTTCTTT,CASSPQMNTEAFF,-,-,TRBJ1-1,TRBV18
TGTGCCAGCAGCTTATTACGAGCCACAGATACGCAGTATTTT,CASSLLRATDTQYF,-,-,TRBJ2-3,TRBV7-2
TGTGCCAGTAGTATGGGAAAGACCCAGTACTTC,CASSMGKTQYF,-,-,TRBJ2-5,TRBV19
TGTGCCAGCAGCCCCAGGGTAAACACCGGGGAGCTGTTTTTT,CASSPRVNTGELFF,-,-,TRBJ2-2,TRBV6-1
TGTGCCAGCAGCGGGGCCCTAGCGGGCAAAACAAATACGCAGTATTTT,CASSGALAGKTNTQYF,-,TRBD2,TRBJ2-3,TRBV9
TGTGCCAGCAGCGTGGACTCCGGGAACACTGAAGCTTTCTTT,CASSVDSGNTEAFF,few,-,TRBJ1-1,TRBV5-6
TGCGCCAGCAGTGAGGGACTAGAAAACATTCAGTACTTC,CASSEGLENIQYF,-,TRBD2,TRBJ2-4,TRBV10-1
TGTGCCAGCAGCCCCGCGGCGGCAGGGGCCAATGAGCAGTACTTC,CASSPAAAGANEQYF,once,-,TRBJ2-7,TRBV7-6
TGCGCCAGCAGCCAAGCGTTCCCAGGGGGGGGAAACTTC,CASSQAFPGGGNF,-,-,TRBJ2-5,TRBV4-3
TGTGCCAGCAGCTTAGGGTGGGGGTCCCCTTACGAGCAGTACTTC,CASSLGWGSPYEQYF,-,-,TRBJ2-7,TRBV11-2
TGTGCCAGCAGCTTCTCCCCCCAAGGGGGCGTGGGAGAGACCCAGTACTTC,CASSFSPQGGVGETQYF,-,TRBD1,TRBJ2-5,TRBV7-9
TGTGCCAGCAGCTTAAGAGCGGGACTAGCTTTTTTC,CASSLRAGLAFF,-,TRBD2,TRBJ2-7,TRBV7-2
TGTGCCAGTAGTATTGCCGGGGGAGGCAATCAGCCCCAGCATTTT,CASSIAGGGNQPQHF,once,-,TRBJ1-5,TRBV19
TGTGCCAGCAGTGTCCAGGGCTCTGGAAACACCATATATTTT,CASSVQGSGNTIYF,once,-,TRBJ1-3,TRBV2
TGTGCCAGCAGCCCGGGGAACGGAGGCAAGGGAGAGACCCAGTACTTC,CASSPGNGGKGETQYF,few,-,TRBJ2-5,TRBV9
TGTGCCCATCGGGCCGGAGGGGGGGAGCTGTTTTTT,CAHRAGGGELFF,-,-,TRBJ2-2,TRBV10-3
TGTGCCATCAGTGGACTAGCGGGAGAGCATGAGCAGTTCTTC,CAISGLAGEHEQFF,once,TRBD2,TRBJ2-1,TRBV10-3
TGTGCCAGCAGTGAATTTGACAGGGGGTTTACCGGGGAGCTGTTTTTT,CASSEFDRGFTGELFF,-,TRBD1,TRBJ2-2,TRBV25-1
TGTGCCAGCAGCTCGGGACTAAACAAGAACACCGGGGAGCTGTTTTTT,CASSSGLNKNTGELFF,-,TRBD2,TRBJ2-2,TRBV5-4
TGTGCCAGCGGAGGACAGTCTACAGATACGCAGTATTTT,CASGGQSTDTQYF,-,-,TRBJ2-3,TRBV2
TGTGCCAGCAGCCTAGGAGACAGGGCTACCCAGTACTTC,CASSLGDRATQYF,few,TRBD1,TRBJ2-5,TRBV11-2
TGTGCCAGTACAGACAGGGAACGTCTCAGCTACACCTTC,CASTDRERLSYTF,few,TRBD1,TRBJ1-2,TRBV19
TGTGCCAGTAGTACACGGCCGGGGGCCAGCACAGATACGCAGTATTTT,CASSTRPGASTDTQYF,-,-,TRBJ2-3,TRBV19